These 23 T cell receptor beta chains share one sample of origin, sequenced in a study of shared clonotypes between healthy human individuals. Sequencing was performed with immunoSEQ multiplex PCR; in TCRdb, only in-frame clones are kept and a portion is missing. Altogether a few million clones are present, 90% to 95% being singletons, with the ten largest covering under 0.15%. The sequencing sample was made of naive CD4+ T cells sorted from blood. Noted subset: CD45RA+ positively selected. Every receptor here comes from a man aged 18 to 30 in good health.

This sequence joins TRBV5-6 and TRBJ1-3; maybe TRBD1 (5 bases). Between the trimmed V and J ends, which lost 4 bases and 0 bases, there was a span of 8 bases. Germline CDR1 SGHDT, CDR2 YYEEEE. The length of the CDR3 is 14 residues. The CDR3 sequence: CASSGGASGNTIYF. The CDR3 DNA is TGTGCCAGCAGCGGAGGGGCCTCTGGAAACACCATATATTTT.

The chain links TRBV28 to TRBJ2-7, with D unclear. This CDR3 spans 13 amino acids. Deletions cut 2 bases from V and 0 bases from J, with 5 bases between. Germline V gene data show CDR1 as MDHEN and CDR2 as SYDVKM. The CDR3 spells CASSLRPSYEQYF. Here the CDR3 DNA reads TGTGCCAGCAGTTTACGGCCCTCCTACGAGCAGTACTTC.

Regarding this clone: This specimen includes other DNA sequences encoding the same CDR3. The chain carries TRBV30 and TRBJ2-7; 8 bases are shared with TRBD1. This CDR3 spans 13 amino acids. CDR1 GTSNPN and CDR2 SVGIG come from the germline V gene (reference sequence). Germline trimming cut 0 bases from V and 3 bases from J; bases unmatched to any gene: 1. CDR3 bases: TGTGCCTGGAGTGTAACAGGGGGCTACGAGCAGTACTTC. It specifies CAWSVTGGYEQYF.

The chain is built from TRBV28 and TRBJ1-4; D gene uncertain. The CDR3 is made up of 15 amino acids. The V gene lost 7 bases and the J gene lost 0 bases, with 12 bases spanning the gap. Germline CDR1 and CDR2: MDHEN and SYDVKM. As DNA, the CDR3 is TGTGCCAGCACCAGAAAGTCTGCAACTAATGAAAAACTGTTTTTT. Translating it yields CASTRKSATNEKLFF.

This chain connects TRBV28 to TRBJ1-6; possibly TRBD1 for D (6 bases). This CDR3 has 17 residues. V was pared by 7 bases and J by 1 base, with 17 bases between. Germline CDR1 and CDR2: MDHEN and SYDVKM. Written as DNA, the CDR3 is TGTGCCAGCACGGGACAACTCGAGCAGTCCTATAATTCACCCCTCCACTTT. This translates into CASTGQLEQSYNSPLHF. Filled out from reference TRBV28 and TRBJ1-6, the complete variable domain reads DVKVTQSSRYLVKRTGEKVFLECVQDMDHENMFWYRQDPGLGLRLIYFSYDVKMKEKGDIPEGYSVSREKKERFSLILESASTNQTSMYLCASTGQLEQSYNSPLHFGNGTRLTVT.

In this sample, this clone turned up once. The V call is TRBV7-9, the J call TRBJ1-1; 8 bases line up with TRBD1. CDR3 length: 16 amino acids. V gave up 1 base and J gave up 1 base; unmatched junction bases: 5. In germline, CDR1 is SEHNR, CDR2 FQNEAQ (reference sequence). Written as DNA, the CDR3 is TGTGCCAGCAGCTTAGGTGACAGGGGTAAGAACACTGAAGCTTTCTTT. It codes for CASSLGDRGKNTEAFF. Full variable domain (missing parts from reference TRBV7-9 and TRBJ1-1): DTGVSQNPRHKITKRGQNVTFRCDPISEHNRLYWYRQTLGQGPEFLTYFQNEAQLEKSRLLSDRFSAERPKGSFSTLEIQRTEQGDSAMYLCASSLGDRGKNTEAFFGQGTRLTVV.

The chain links TRBV27 to TRBJ2-7; the D is unclear. Germline CDR1 reads MNHEY; CDR2 reads SMNVEV (reference sequence). V was clipped by 4 bases and J by 2 bases, with 9 bases between them. This CDR3 contains 13 residues. The CDR3 sequence is CASSSIPTYEQYF. The CDR3 DNA sequence: TGTGCCAGCAGTTCTATCCCGACCTACGAGCAGTACTTC.

The chain has TRBV10-3 and TRBJ1-5; 12 nucleotides match TRBD1. Germline V lookup: CDR1 ENHRY, CDR2 SYGVKD. The CDR3 is 13 amino acids. Unmatched junction bases numbered 1, after V lost 7 bases and J lost 6 bases. Here the CDR3 DNA reads TGTGCCATCAAGGGACAGGGGGCTCAGCCCCAGCATTTT. It specifies CAIKGQGAQPQHF.

V and J are TRBV5-1 and TRBJ1-2; 10 positions match TRBD1. Germline lookup yields CDR1 SGHRS and CDR2 YFSETQ. V shed 1 base, J shed 4 bases, and the junction held 4 bases outside the gene matches. This CDR3 region has 15 residues. The CDR3 DNA sequence: TGCGCCAGCAGCTTGATGACAGGGGGCGGCTATGGCTACACCTTC. Encoded protein: CASSLMTGGGYGYTF.

The chain couples TRBV18 to TRBJ2-1; 9 bases are a match to TRBD1. CDR1 and CDR2 from the germline V gene are KGHSH and LQKENI. The CDR3 loop spans 15 amino acids. Trimming at V came to 6 bases and at J to 4 bases, leaving 7 bases not matched to a gene. The CDR3 nucleotides read TGTGCCAGCTCCGCCGGACAGGGGCCGTACAATGAGCAGTTCTTC. Translating gives CASSAGQGPYNEQFF.

The rearrangement uses TRBV23-1 and TRBJ1-6; tentatively, D is TRBD1 (6 bases). Being an ORF, TRBV23-1 has a function that is uncertain. The CDR3 has 15 amino acids. V gave up 6 bases and J gave up 8 bases, with 17 bases separating them. In DNA, the CDR3 is TGCGCCAGCAGGGCAGGGGAAAGTTGTTATTCACCCCTCCACTTT. Protein sequence: CASRAGESCYSPLHF.

J is TRBJ1-5 and V is TRBV7-6, with TRBD1 matching 7 bases. Trimming at V came to 5 bases and at J to 5 bases, leaving 6 bases not matched to a gene. The CDR3 consists of 14 residues. CDR1 SGHVS and CDR2 FNYEAQ come from the germline V gene. DNA of the CDR3: TGTGCCAGCAGCCCCTCCCAGGGGGATCAGCCCCAGCATTTT. Translating it yields CASSPSQGDQPQHF.

This clone was seen just once. The chain has TRBV4-2 and TRBJ1-2; weak D call: TRBD1 (5 bases). The germline V and J ends were trimmed by 0 bases and 0 bases, with 11 bases remaining between them. This CDR3 comprises 16 residues. Germline loops: CDR1 LGHNA, CDR2 YNFKEQ. The CDR3 DNA sequence: TGTGCCAGCAGCCAAGATCCGACGGGGGCTAACTATGGCTACACCTTC. This gives the protein CASSQDPTGANYGYTF.

This chain connects TRBV5-6 to TRBJ2-7; D might be TRBD1 (6 bases). Trimming left V 4 bases short and J 0 bases short, with 11 bases between. Germline-derived CDR1 and CDR2 are SGHDT and YYEEEE. The CDR3 runs to 14 residues. The CDR3 sequence: CASSPQGSSYEQYF. The CDR3 nucleotides are TGTGCCAGCAGCCCTCAGGGGAGCTCCTACGAGCAGTACTTC.

This clone was picked up one time. The rearrangement links TRBV7-3 to TRBJ1-6; 7 positions agree with TRBD1. The V segment lost 5 bases and the J segment 7 bases; nucleotides outside the gene matches: 5. The CDR3 extends over 14 amino acids. CDR1 is SGHTA and CDR2 is FQGTGA in the germline V gene. The CDR3 sequence: CASSRQGGNSPLHF. CDR3 in DNA: TGTGCCAGCAGCCGACAGGGAGGCAATTCACCCCTCCACTTT.

V and J are TRBV14 and TRBJ2-7; D is possibly TRBD1 (5 bases). The CDR3 is 14 amino acids. Deletions cut 1 base from V and 0 bases from J, with 7 bases between. Germline V gene lookup returns CDR1 SGHDN and CDR2 FVKESK. CDR3 protein: CASSQGQPSYEQYF. The CDR3 DNA reads TGTGCCAGCAGCCAAGGACAGCCCTCCTACGAGCAGTACTTC.

This chain connects TRBV5-1 to TRBJ2-7; possibly TRBD1 for D (5 bases). The germline V gene encodes CDR1 SGHRS and CDR2 YFSETQ. The length of the CDR3 is 12 residues. Trimming took off 4 bases at V and 3 bases at J, with 8 bases between the two ends. CDR3: CASSDRSYEQYF. For the CDR3, the DNA is TGCGCCAGCAGCGACAGAAGCTACGAGCAGTACTTC.

The V call is TRBV4-3, the J call TRBJ2-7, with a tentative D call TRBD2 (6 bases). CDR3 length equals 18 residues. Germline CDR1 reads LGHNA; CDR2 reads YSLEER. Trimming stripped 1 base from V and 3 bases from J, with 22 bases between. CDR3 in amino acids: CASSQVFSGRRDNYEQYF. The CDR3 DNA is TGCGCCAGCAGCCAAGTATTTAGCGGAAGGAGGGATAACTACGAGCAGTACTTC.

This clone was seen a single time. V usage is TRBV12-5 and J usage is TRBJ1-1; tentatively, D is TRBD1 (5 bases). Looked up from germline, CDR1 is LGHNT and CDR2 is FRNRAP. The germline V and J ends were trimmed by 2 bases and 4 bases, with 26 bases remaining between them. The CDR3 has 19 amino acids. The CDR3 nucleotides are TGTGCTAGTGGTTTGAGATTCTGGGACCTTACTTCCGGAGGCACTGAAGCTTTCTTT. It translates to CASGLRFWDLTSGGTEAFF.

The chain links TRBV28 to TRBJ1-2; D unresolved. The CDR3 is made up of 14 amino acids. CDR1 MDHEN and CDR2 SYDVKM come from the germline V gene. V was trimmed by 4 bases and J by 2 bases, leaving 11 bases between them. The CDR3 DNA sequence: TGTGCCAGCAGTTCCCCCGCGGTGAACTATGGCTACACCTTC. Its translation: CASSSPAVNYGYTF.

This chain joins TRBV4-3 and TRBJ2-2; D uncertain. The CDR3 loop spans 13 amino acids. V lost 1 base, J lost 7 bases, and 7 bases lay in between. Germline assignment: CDR1 LGHNA and CDR2 YSLEER. CDR3 sequence (DNA): TGCGCCAGCAGCCAAGTTTTCGGCGGGGAGCTGTTTTTT. It translates to CASSQVFGGELFF.

This clone was recorded only once. The V and J genes are TRBV10-3 and TRBJ1-6; maybe TRBD1 (6 bases). V lost 6 bases, J lost 7 bases, and 19 bases lay in between. Germline V CDR1 and CDR2: ENHRY, SYGVKD. This CDR3 has 16 amino acids. The CDR3 loop is CAISSLPGDANSPLHF. Here the CDR3 DNA reads TGTGCCATCAGCTCGCTACCAGGGGACGCGAATTCACCCCTCCACTTT.

The CDR3 region has the DNA TGTGCCAGCAGCTTAGCGGGGGAGGGAGGCACCGGGGAGCTGTTTTTT. Translated: CASSLAGEGGTGELFF. The chain has TRBV7-6 and TRBJ2-2; 7 bases fit TRBD2. The CDR3 totals 16 residues. Germline trimming cut 0 bases from V and 4 bases from J; bases unmatched to any gene: 5. CDR1 is SGHVS and CDR2 is FNYEAQ in the germline V gene.